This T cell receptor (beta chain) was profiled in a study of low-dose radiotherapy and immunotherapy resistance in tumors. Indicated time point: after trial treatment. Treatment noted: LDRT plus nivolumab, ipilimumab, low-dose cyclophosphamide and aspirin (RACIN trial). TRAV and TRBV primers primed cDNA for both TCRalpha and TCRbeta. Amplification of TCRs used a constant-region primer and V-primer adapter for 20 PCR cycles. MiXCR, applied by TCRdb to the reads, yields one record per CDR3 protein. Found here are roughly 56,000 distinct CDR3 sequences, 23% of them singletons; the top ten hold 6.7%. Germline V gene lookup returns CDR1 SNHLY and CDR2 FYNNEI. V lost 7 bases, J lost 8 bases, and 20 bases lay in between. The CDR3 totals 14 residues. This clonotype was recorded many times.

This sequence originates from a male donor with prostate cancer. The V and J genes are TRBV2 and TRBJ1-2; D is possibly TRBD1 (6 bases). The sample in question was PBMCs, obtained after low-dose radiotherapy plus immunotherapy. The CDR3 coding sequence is TGTGCCAGCACCACTGACTTGGCAGGGGTCGGCTACACCTTC. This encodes CASTTDLAGVGYTF.